Below, one T cell receptor (beta chain) is given with its context. These data come from a study of T cells in Graves' hyperthyroidism and ophthalmopathy. TCR beta CDR3 regions were amplified from RNA transcripts. The primer set for the first-round RT-PCR of the TCR CDR3 was HTBI. MiXCR, run by TCRdb on the multiplex PCR reads, gives a single entry per CDR3 protein. The table includes 650,000 to 700,000 distinct CDR3 sequences, around 15% detected once. Trimming removed 6 bases at V and 2 bases at J, with 11 bases between. The germline V gene has CDR1 SEHNR and CDR2 FQNEAQ (reference sequence). The CDR3 runs 13 residues.

This TCR was sampled from a man aged 45-60 years with Graves' hyperthyroidism. This rearrangement joins TRBV7-9 to TRBJ2-7; weak D call: TRBD1 (5 bases). Input material: blood. In nucleotides, the CDR3 is TGTGCCAGCAGACCTGACAGCACCTACGAGCAGTACTTC. As protein: CASRPDSTYEQYF.